The present TCR beta chain was sequenced within a study of TIL therapy for anti-PD-1-resistant metastatic lung cancer. On the study more broadly: Median tumor PD-L1 proportion score was roughly 5.9%.

The CDR3 is made up of 18 amino acids. Per the germline V gene, CDR1 is KGHDR and CDR2 is SFDVKD. J was trimmed by 5 bases and V by 4 bases; bases with no gene match: 13. Sequencing used immunoSEQ v3. Clones were sequenced by immunoSEQ multiplex PCR, and TCRdb holds only the in-frame ones, with some missing. The top ten clones hold around 5.7% of a sample with 6,200 or so clones, about 61% of them seen once. Time point of the sample: pre-treatment sample, taken before nivolumab and TIL therapy. The tumor samples were excised metastases, mostly pleural nodules or supraclavicular lymph nodes. The source material was tumor tissue, sampled at baseline. The genes are TRBV24-1 and TRBJ2-1; 10 nucleotides agree with TRBD2. This clonotype originated in a person between 25 and 80 years old with non-small cell lung cancer. Here the CDR3 DNA reads TGTGCCACCAGTGACCGAAGAATGGGACTAGCGCCTAACAATGAGCAGTTCTTC. Protein: CATSDRRMGLAPNNEQFF.